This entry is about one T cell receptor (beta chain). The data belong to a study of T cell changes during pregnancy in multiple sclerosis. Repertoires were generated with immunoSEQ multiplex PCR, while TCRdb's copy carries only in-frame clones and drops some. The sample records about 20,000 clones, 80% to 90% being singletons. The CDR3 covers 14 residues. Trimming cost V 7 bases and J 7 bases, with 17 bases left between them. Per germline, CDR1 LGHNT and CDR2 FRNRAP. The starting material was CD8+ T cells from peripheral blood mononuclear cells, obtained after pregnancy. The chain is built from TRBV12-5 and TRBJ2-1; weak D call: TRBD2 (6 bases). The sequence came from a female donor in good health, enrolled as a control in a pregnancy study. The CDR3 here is CASESDGGLNEQFF. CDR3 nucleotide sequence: TGTGCTAGTGAATCCGACGGGGGACTGAATGAGCAGTTCTTC.